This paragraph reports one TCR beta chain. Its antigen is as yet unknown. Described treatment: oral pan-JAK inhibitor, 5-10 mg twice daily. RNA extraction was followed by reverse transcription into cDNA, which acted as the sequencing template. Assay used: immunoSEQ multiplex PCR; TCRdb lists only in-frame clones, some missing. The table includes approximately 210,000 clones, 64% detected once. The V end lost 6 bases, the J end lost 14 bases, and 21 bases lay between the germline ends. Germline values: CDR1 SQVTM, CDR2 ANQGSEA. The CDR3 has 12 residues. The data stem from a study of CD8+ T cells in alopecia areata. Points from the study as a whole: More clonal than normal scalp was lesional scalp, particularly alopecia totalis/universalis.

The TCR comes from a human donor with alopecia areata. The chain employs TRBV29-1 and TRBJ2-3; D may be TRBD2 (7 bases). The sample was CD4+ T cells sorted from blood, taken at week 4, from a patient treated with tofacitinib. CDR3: CSVLGGAEVSYF. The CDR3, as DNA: TGCAGCGTCCTGGGGGGGGCAGAGGTTTCGTATTTT.